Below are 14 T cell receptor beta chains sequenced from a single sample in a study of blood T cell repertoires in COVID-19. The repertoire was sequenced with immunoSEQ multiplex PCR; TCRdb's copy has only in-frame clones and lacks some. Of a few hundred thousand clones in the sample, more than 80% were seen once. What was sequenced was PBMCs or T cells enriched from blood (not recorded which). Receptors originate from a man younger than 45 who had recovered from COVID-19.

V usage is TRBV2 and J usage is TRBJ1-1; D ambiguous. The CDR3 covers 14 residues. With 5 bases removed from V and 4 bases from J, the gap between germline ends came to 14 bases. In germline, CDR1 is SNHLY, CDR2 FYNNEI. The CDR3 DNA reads TGTGCCAGCAGTTACAGCCACTTAGGCACTGAAGCTTTCTTT. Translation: CASSYSHLGTEAFF.

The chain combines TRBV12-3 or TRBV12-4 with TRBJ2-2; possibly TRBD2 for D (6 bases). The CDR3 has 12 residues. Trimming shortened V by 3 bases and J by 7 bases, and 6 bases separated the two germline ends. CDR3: CASSFGGGELFF. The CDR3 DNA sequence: TGTGCCAGCAGTTTCGGGGGCGGGGAGCTGTTTTTT.

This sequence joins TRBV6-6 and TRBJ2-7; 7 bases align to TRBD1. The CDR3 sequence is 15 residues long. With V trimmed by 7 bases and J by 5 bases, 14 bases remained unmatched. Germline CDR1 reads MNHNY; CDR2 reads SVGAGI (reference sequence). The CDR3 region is CASTNPGGSSHEQYF. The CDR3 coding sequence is TGTGCCAGCACCAATCCAGGGGGATCTTCCCACGAGCAGTACTTC.

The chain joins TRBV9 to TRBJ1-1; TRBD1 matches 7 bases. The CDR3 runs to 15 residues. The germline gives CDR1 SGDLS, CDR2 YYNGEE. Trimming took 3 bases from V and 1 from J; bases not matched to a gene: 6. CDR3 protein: CASSAGTAWNTEAFF. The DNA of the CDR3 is TGTGCCAGCAGCGCCGGGACAGCGTGGAACACTGAAGCTTTCTTT. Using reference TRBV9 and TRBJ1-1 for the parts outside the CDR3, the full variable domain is DSGVTQTPKHLITATGQRVTLRCSPRSGDLSVYWYQQSLDQGLQFLIQYYNGEERAKGNILERFSAQQFPDLHSELNLSSLELGDSALYFCASSAGTAWNTEAFFGQGTRLTVV.

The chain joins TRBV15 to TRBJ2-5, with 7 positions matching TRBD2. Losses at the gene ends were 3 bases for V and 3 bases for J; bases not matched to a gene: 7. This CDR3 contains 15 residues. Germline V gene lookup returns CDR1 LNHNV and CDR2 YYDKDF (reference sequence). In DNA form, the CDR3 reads TGTGCCACCAGCAGGAACCCCGGGACTAAAGAGACCCAGTACTTC. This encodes CATSRNPGTKETQYF. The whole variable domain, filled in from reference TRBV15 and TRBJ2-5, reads DAMVIQNPRYQVTQFGKPVTLSCSQTLNHNVMYWYQQKSSQAPKLLFHYYDKDFNNEADTPDNFQSRRPNTSFCFLDIRSPGLGDTAMYLCATSRNPGTKETQYFGPGTRLLVL.

The CDR3 protein is CASKRQGATEAFF. Here the CDR3 DNA reads TGCGCCAGCAAAAGGCAGGGGGCGACTGAAGCTTTCTTT. The V and J genes are TRBV5-1 and TRBJ1-1, with 8 positions matching TRBD1. V lost 6 bases, J lost 5 bases, and 6 bases stayed unmatched. This CDR3 has 13 amino acids. Germline V gene sequence: CDR1 SGHRS, CDR2 YFSETQ.

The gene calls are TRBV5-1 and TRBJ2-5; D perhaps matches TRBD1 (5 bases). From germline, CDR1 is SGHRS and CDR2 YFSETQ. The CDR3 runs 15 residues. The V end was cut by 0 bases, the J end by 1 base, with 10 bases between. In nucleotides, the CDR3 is TGCGCCAGCAGCTTGGTTACCCAGGGCCAAGAGACCCAGTACTTC. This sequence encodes CASSLVTQGQETQYF.

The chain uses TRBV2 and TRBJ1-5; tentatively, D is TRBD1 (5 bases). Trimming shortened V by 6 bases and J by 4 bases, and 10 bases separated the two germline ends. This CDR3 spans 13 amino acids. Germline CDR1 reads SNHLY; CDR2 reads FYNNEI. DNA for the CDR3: TGTGCCAGCAGGCCGACAGAGAATCAGCCCCAGCATTTT. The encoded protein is CASRPTENQPQHF.

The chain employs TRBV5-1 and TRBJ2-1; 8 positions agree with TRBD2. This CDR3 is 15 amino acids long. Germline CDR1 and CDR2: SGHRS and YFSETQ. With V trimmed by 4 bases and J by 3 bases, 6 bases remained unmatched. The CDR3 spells CASSRDSGNYNEQFF. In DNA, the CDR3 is TGCGCCAGCAGCAGGGATAGCGGGAACTACAATGAGCAGTTCTTC. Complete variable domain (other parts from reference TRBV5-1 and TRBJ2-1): KAGVTQTPRYLIKTRGQQVTLSCSPISGHRSVSWYQQTPGQGLQFLFEYFSETQRNKGNFPGRFSGRQFSNSRSEMNVSTLELGDSALYLCASSRDSGNYNEQFFGPGTRLTVL.

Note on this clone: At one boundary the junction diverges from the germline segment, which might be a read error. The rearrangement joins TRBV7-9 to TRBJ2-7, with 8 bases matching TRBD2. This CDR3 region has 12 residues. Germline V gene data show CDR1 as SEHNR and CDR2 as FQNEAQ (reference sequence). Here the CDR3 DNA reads TGTGCCAGCAGCTTAGTAGCGGGGTCCCTCCTCTTC. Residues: CASSLVAGSLLF. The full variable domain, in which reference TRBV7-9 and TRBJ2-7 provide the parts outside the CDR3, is DTGVSQNPRHKITKRGQNVTFRCDPISEHNRLYWYRQTLGQGPEFLTYFQNEAQLEKSRLLSDRFSAERPKGSFSTLEIQRTEQGDSAMYLCASSLVAGSLLFGPGTRLTVT.

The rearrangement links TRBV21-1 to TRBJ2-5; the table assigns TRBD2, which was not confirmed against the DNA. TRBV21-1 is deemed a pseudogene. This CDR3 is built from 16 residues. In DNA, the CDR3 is TGTGCCAGCAGCAAAGATTCCGGGATGGACCAAGAGACCCAGTACTTC. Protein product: CASSKDSGMDQETQYF.

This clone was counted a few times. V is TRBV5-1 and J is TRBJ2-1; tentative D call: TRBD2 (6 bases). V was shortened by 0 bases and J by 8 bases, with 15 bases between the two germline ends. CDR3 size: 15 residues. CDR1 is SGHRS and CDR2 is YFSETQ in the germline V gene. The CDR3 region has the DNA TGCGCCAGCAGCTTGGAGTGGGACTCCCTCGATGAGCAGTTCTTC. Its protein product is CASSLEWDSLDEQFF.

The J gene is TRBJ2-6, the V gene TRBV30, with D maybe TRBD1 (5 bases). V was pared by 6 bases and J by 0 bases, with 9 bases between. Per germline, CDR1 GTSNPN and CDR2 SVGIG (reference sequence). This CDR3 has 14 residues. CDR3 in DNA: TGTGCCTGTGCCCAGGGCTCTGGGGCCAACGTCCTGACTTTC. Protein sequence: CACAQGSGANVLTF.

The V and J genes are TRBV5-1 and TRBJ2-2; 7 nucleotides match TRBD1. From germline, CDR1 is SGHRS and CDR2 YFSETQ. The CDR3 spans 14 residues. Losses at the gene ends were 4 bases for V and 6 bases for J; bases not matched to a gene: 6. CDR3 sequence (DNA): TGCGCCAGCAGCAGATACAGGGGTTCCGGGGAGCTGTTTTTT. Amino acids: CASSRYRGSGELFF.